The 26 T cell receptor beta chains below were found in one sample sequenced in a study of blood T cell repertoires in COVID-19. The data were produced by immunoSEQ multiplex PCR, yet TCRdb's version contains in-frame clones alone and is incomplete. The sample shows some 100,000 clones, roughly 75% of them seen only once. Source material: peripheral blood. The receptors derive from a human donor in a cohort sampled during active or convalescent COVID-19.

This chain links TRBV7-2 with TRBJ2-7, with 9 bases aligning to TRBD2. Trimming cost V 5 bases and J 3 bases; bases outside gene matches: 8. This CDR3 comprises 15 residues. Germline V gene lookup returns CDR1 SGHTA and CDR2 FQGNSA. The CDR3 coding sequence is TGTGCCAGCAGCCCGAGGAGCGGGAGGTTCTACGAGCAGTACTTC. It codes for CASSPRSGRFYEQYF.

This clone was detected once. V gene TRBV2 combines with J gene TRBJ2-7; D may be TRBD1 (6 bases). Germline assignment: CDR1 SNHLY and CDR2 FYNNEI. V was shortened by 4 bases and J by 5 bases, with 12 bases between the two germline ends. The CDR3 length is 13 residues. The CDR3 DNA sequence: TGTGCCAGCAGTGTCACAGGGTCCCACGAGCAGTACTTC. Residues: CASSVTGSHEQYF.

The J gene is TRBJ2-7, the V gene TRBV13; weak D call: TRBD2 (6 bases). Germline-derived CDR1 and CDR2 are PRHDT and FYEKMQ (reference sequence). The CDR3 runs 11 residues. Trimming shortened V by 3 bases and J by 7 bases, and 7 bases separated the two germline ends. CDR3 sequence: CASSFRGEQYF. CDR3 DNA sequence: TGTGCCAGCAGCTTCCGGGGGGAGCAGTACTTC. The whole variable domain, filled in from reference TRBV13 and TRBJ2-7, reads AAGVIQSPRHLIKEKRETATLKCYPIPRHDTVYWYQQGPGQDPQFLISFYEKMQSDKGSIPDRFSAQQFSDYHSELNMSSLELGDSALYFCASSFRGEQYFGPGTRLTVT.

The chain is built from TRBV7-9 and TRBJ2-3, with 9 nucleotides matching TRBD2. J was trimmed by 2 bases and V by 6 bases; bases with no gene match: 6. Germline assignment: CDR1 SEHNR and CDR2 FQNEAQ (reference sequence). This CDR3 spans 15 amino acids. The CDR3: CASSRLAVNTDTQYF. CDR3 coding DNA: TGTGCCAGCAGTAGACTAGCGGTTAACACAGATACGCAGTATTTT.

V is TRBV11-2 and J is TRBJ2-7, with a weak D call TRBD1 (6 bases). In germline, CDR1 is SGHAT, CDR2 FQNNGV. The germline V and J ends were trimmed by 6 bases and 7 bases, with 19 bases remaining between them. CDR3 length equals 14 residues. CDR3 DNA sequence: TGTGCCAGCAGTAAGGACAGTCGGGGCCGGGAGCAGTACTTC. Its protein is CASSKDSRGREQYF.

This chain connects TRBV7-2 to TRBJ2-7; D remains unclear. The length of the CDR3 is 12 residues. Trimming removed 8 bases from V and 2 bases from J, with 10 bases in between. Germline V gives CDR1 SGHTA, CDR2 FQGNSA. CDR3 residues: CASHRYPYEQYF. The CDR3 DNA follows: TGTGCCAGCCATCGGTACCCCTACGAGCAGTACTTC.

The chain recombines TRBV27 with TRBJ2-1; a possible D gene is TRBD2 (5 bases). This CDR3 comprises 15 residues. Deletions cut 5 bases from V and 8 bases from J, with 19 bases between. CDR1 and CDR2 (germline): MNHEY, SMNVEV (reference sequence). The CDR3 is CASSKWAKGGDEQFF. In DNA form, the CDR3 reads TGTGCCAGCAGTAAGTGGGCCAAAGGAGGCGATGAGCAGTTCTTC.

The rearrangement joins TRBV25-1 to TRBJ1-2, with D perhaps TRBD1 (6 bases). V lost 5 bases to trimming and J lost 7 bases, with 17 bases between them. The length of the CDR3 is 14 residues. Germline V CDR1 and CDR2: MGHDK, SYGVNS. The CDR3 loop is CASSFDRSSGGYTF. The DNA of the CDR3 is TGTGCCAGCAGTTTCGACAGGAGTTCAGGTGGCTACACCTTC.

The V call is TRBV23-1, the J call TRBJ1-2, with 10 bases identical to TRBD1. TRBV23-1 is noted as an ORF with a role that remains uncertain. The ends lost 0 bases at V and 0 bases at J; junction bases unmatched: 7. This CDR3 comprises 18 residues. This CDR3 is CASSQSGDRGNSNYGYTF. The CDR3 DNA follows: TGCGCCAGCAGTCAATCGGGGGACAGGGGAAACTCTAACTATGGCTACACCTTC.

This sequence joins TRBV19 and TRBJ2-7; D is perhaps TRBD1 (6 bases). The CDR3 extends over 14 amino acids. V gave up 3 bases and J gave up 2 bases, with 11 bases separating them. Germline lookup yields CDR1 LNHDA and CDR2 SQIVND (reference sequence). CDR3 loop: CASSISGQPYEQYF. The CDR3 DNA follows: TGTGCCAGTAGTATCTCCGGACAGCCCTACGAGCAGTACTTC.

The chain joins TRBV3-1 (or the pseudogene TRBV3-2) to TRBJ2-7; TRBD1 is a possible D gene (6 bases). This CDR3 is 15 amino acids long. In germline, CDR1 is LGHDT, CDR2 YNNKEL (reference sequence). Trimming took off 1 base at V and 6 bases at J, with 16 bases between the two ends. The CDR3 DNA is TGTGCCAGCAGCCAAGTTCGACAGGCTCGTTCCGAGCAGTACTTC. Its translation is CASSQVRQARSEQYF.

The chain carries TRBV7-6 and TRBJ1-1, with D maybe TRBD1 (5 bases). The length of the CDR3 is 14 residues. Trimming stripped 8 bases from V and 0 bases from J, with 13 bases between. Germline CDR1 and CDR2: SGHVS and FNYEAQ. The CDR3 sequence is CASSPQTVNTEAFF. CDR3 bases: TGTGCCAGCTCCCCCCAGACAGTGAACACTGAAGCTTTCTTT.

The chain employs TRBV19 and TRBJ1-3; TRBD1 matches at 8 bases. Germline CDR1 is LNHDA and CDR2 is SQIVND (reference sequence). The CDR3 has 14 amino acids. The junction had 5 bases not matched to a gene; V was cut back by 6 bases and J by 4 bases. For the CDR3, the DNA is TGTGCCAGTAGCCCCGGACAGGGCGGAAACACCATATATTTT. Its translation: CASSPGQGGNTIYF.

This chain connects TRBV3-1 (or the pseudogene TRBV3-2) to TRBJ2-2; 7 bases line up with TRBD1. This CDR3 is 15 amino acids long. Per the germline V gene, CDR1 is LGHDT and CDR2 is YNNKEL (reference sequence). Germline trimming cut 1 base from V and 4 bases from J; bases unmatched to any gene: 3. The CDR3 DNA sequence: TGTGCCAGCAGCCAAGGACAGGGACCCACCGGGGAGCTGTTTTTT. It codes for CASSQGQGPTGELFF.

The chain is built from TRBV6-5 and TRBJ1-2; no clear D gene. The CDR3 has 14 residues. The germline V and J ends were trimmed by 0 bases and 2 bases, with 7 bases remaining between them. Germline CDR1 reads MNHEY; CDR2 reads SVGAGI. The CDR3 DNA sequence: TGTGCCAGCAGTTACTCGAGGAGGAACTATGGCTACACCTTC. Translated: CASSYSRRNYGYTF.

This clone was picked up one time. One end of the junction does not line up with germline, which may come from a read error. V is TRBV7-2 and J is TRBJ2-5; D unresolved. The CDR3 has 14 residues. Germline values: CDR1 SGHTA, CDR2 FQGNSA. DNA for the CDR3: TGTGCCAGCAGCCCCCTTCACGATTTCCGTCCCCGAGACTTC. Protein: CASSPLHDFRPRDF. Based on the CDR3 plus reference TRBV7-2 and TRBJ2-5, the full variable domain is GAGVSQSPSNKVTEKGKDVELRCDPISGHTALYWYRQSLGQGLEFLIYFQGNSAPDKSGLPSDRFSAERTGGSVSTLTIQRTQQEDSAVYLCASSPLHDFRPRDFGPGTRLLVL.

This chain joins TRBV2 and TRBJ2-3; 12 bases are shared with TRBD2. There are 15 residues in the CDR3. Germline-derived CDR1 and CDR2 are SNHLY and FYNNEI. Unmatched junction bases numbered 4, after V lost 7 bases and J lost 2 bases. CDR3 sequence (DNA): TGTGCCAGCACCGGACTAGCGGGAATCACAGATACGCAGTATTTT. Translating gives CASTGLAGITDTQYF.

The rearrangement links TRBV7-3 to TRBJ2-6; no firm D call. The V end was cut by 3 bases, the J end by 0 bases, with 6 bases between. The CDR3 has 15 amino acids. Germline lookup yields CDR1 SGHTA and CDR2 FQGTGA. CDR3 DNA sequence: TGTGCCAGCAGCTTTAGTCCCTCTGGGGCCAACGTCCTGACTTTC. It is translated as CASSFSPSGANVLTF.

This sequence joins TRBV5-1 and TRBJ2-7; tentative D call: TRBD1 (6 bases). CDR1 SGHRS and CDR2 YFSETQ come from the germline V gene. Trimming shortened V by 4 bases and J by 2 bases, and 13 bases separated the two germline ends. The CDR3 is 14 amino acids. DNA of the CDR3: TGCGCCAGCAGCCCAACAGGGTCCACCTACGAGCAGTACTTC. Translated: CASSPTGSTYEQYF.

V usage is TRBV5-1 and J usage is TRBJ1-4, with D tentatively TRBD1 (5 bases). V was pared by 4 bases and J by 2 bases, with 9 bases between. Germline V gives CDR1 SGHRS, CDR2 YFSETQ. CDR3 size: 14 residues. DNA of the CDR3: TGCGCCAGCAGCGCGGGGGACACTAATGAAAAACTGTTTTTT. This encodes CASSAGDTNEKLFF.

V is TRBV6-5 and J is TRBJ2-1, with TRBD1 identical over 8 bases. This CDR3 contains 13 residues. Germline assignment: CDR1 MNHEY and CDR2 SVGAGI. J was trimmed by 4 bases and V by 6 bases; bases with no gene match: 2. The CDR3 protein is CASRRQGYNEQFF. CDR3 in DNA: TGTGCCAGCAGACGACAGGGGTACAATGAGCAGTTCTTC.

There are a few counts of this clone. The rearrangement joins TRBV3-1 (or the pseudogene TRBV3-2) to TRBJ1-2, with D unresolved. The germline V gene has CDR1 LGHDT and CDR2 YNNKEL (reference sequence). V shed 3 bases and J shed 1 base, with 6 bases lying between them. The CDR3 totals 13 residues. DNA of the CDR3: TGTGCCAGCAGCCATGAGGGTAACTATGGCTACACCTTC. Its protein is CASSHEGNYGYTF.

The chain links TRBV7-2 to TRBJ2-5, with D tentatively TRBD2 (6 bases). This CDR3 region has 15 residues. The germline V and J ends were trimmed by 5 bases and 1 base, with 14 bases remaining between them. Looked up from germline, CDR1 is SGHTA and CDR2 is FQGNSA. The CDR3: CASSHPGGAQETQYF. In DNA form, the CDR3 reads TGTGCCAGCAGCCATCCAGGCGGGGCCCAAGAGACCCAGTACTTC.

The chain joins TRBV6-5 to TRBJ1-5, with 8 positions matching TRBD1. The J segment lost 2 bases and the V segment lost 8 bases, leaving 8 bases of the junction unmatched. The CDR3 is 15 amino acids. CDR1 MNHEY and CDR2 SVGAGI come from the germline V gene. The CDR3 is CASCIQGGGNQPQHF. The CDR3 DNA follows: TGTGCCAGCTGTATACAGGGGGGAGGCAATCAGCCCCAGCATTTT.

The rearrangement joins TRBV10-3 to TRBJ2-3; perhaps TRBD2 as D (6 bases). This CDR3 is built from 16 residues. Trimming took off 6 bases at V and 5 bases at J, with 21 bases between the two ends. Germline lookup yields CDR1 ENHRY and CDR2 SYGVKD. For the CDR3, the DNA is TGTGCCATCAGACCCGAGGGACTTACCTCAGTAGATACGCAGTATTTT. Translated, it gives CAIRPEGLTSVDTQYF.

The rearrangement uses TRBV11-2 and TRBJ2-1; tentatively, D is TRBD1 (6 bases). Germline V gene sequence: CDR1 SGHAT, CDR2 FQNNGV. V gave up 5 bases and J gave up 7 bases, with 9 bases separating them. CDR3 size: 12 residues. This CDR3 reads CASSQQGNEQFF. Written as DNA, the CDR3 is TGTGCCAGCAGCCAACAGGGTAATGAGCAGTTCTTC.